Presented here are 21 T cell receptor beta chains from one specimen sequenced in a study of low-dose radiotherapy and immunotherapy resistance in tumors. Priming of first-strand cDNA relied on TRAV- and TRBV-specific primers (covering alpha and beta chains). The authors ran around 19 PCR cycles to amplify TCRs with a constant-region primer and V-primer adapter. From the reads, TCRdb called clonotypes with MiXCR, one entry per CDR3 protein. The sample gives 12,000 or so distinct CDR3 sequences, 76% of which show up once; 3.4% is in the top ten. These receptors were obtained from a human donor with advanced metastatic prostate, ovarian, gallbladder or colorectal cancer (not recorded which). This table probably holds off-target reads from a library built for another chain.

This clonotype was seen only once. The rearrangement joins TRBV30 to TRBJ2-5; 8 bases map to TRBD2. The V segment lost 2 bases and the J segment 9 bases; nucleotides outside the gene matches: 11. The CDR3 is made up of 14 amino acids. Germline V lookup: CDR1 GTSNPN, CDR2 SVGIG (reference sequence). The CDR3 nucleotides are TGTGCCTGGAGTTGGACTAGCCGGGACGGGGCCCAGTACTTC. This codes for CAWSWTSRDGAQYF.

This chain joins TRBV3-1 and TRBJ1-2; D gene uncertain. The CDR3 length is 13 residues. Trimming removed 8 bases at V and 8 bases at J, with 18 bases between. Germline values: CDR1 LGHDT, CDR2 YNNKEL (reference sequence). The chain's CDR3 is CASWLGGLGGYTF. DNA for the CDR3: TGTGCCAGCTGGCTCGGCGGGCTGGGGGGCTACACCTTC.

The chain joins TRBV20-1 to TRBJ1-4; 7 positions agree with TRBD1. The CDR3 is 13 amino acids. The germline gives CDR1 DFQATT, CDR2 SNEGSKA (reference sequence). After removal of 3 bases from V and 11 bases from J, the junction contained 9 bases not matched to a gene. This chain's CDR3 is CSASRDSGAKLFF. The CDR3 coding sequence is TGCAGTGCTAGCCGGGACAGCGGCGCGAAACTGTTTTTT.

This clonotype was counted only a few times. This chain links TRBV28 with TRBJ1-2; no clear D. CDR1 and CDR2 from the germline V gene are MDHEN and SYDVKM. The length of the CDR3 is 11 residues. The germline V and J ends were trimmed by 6 bases and 6 bases, with 8 bases remaining between them. In DNA, the CDR3 is TGTGCCAGCAGCCGCCGAGATGGCTACACCTTC. Amino acids: CASSRRDGYTF.

CDR3 residues: CASSQPSLSSQETQYF. The DNA of the CDR3 is TGCGCCAGCAGTCAACCCTCTCTGTCGTCCCAAGAGACCCAGTACTTC. The genes are TRBV23-1 and TRBJ2-5; D remains ambiguous. TRBV23-1 is designated an ORF whose function remains uncertain. V was shortened by 2 bases and J by 1 base, with 14 bases between the two germline ends. The CDR3 covers 16 residues.

The J gene is TRBJ2-7, the V gene TRBV28; TRBD1 aligns across 8 bases. V shed 1 base, J shed 3 bases, and the junction held 11 bases outside the gene matches. CDR1 MDHEN and CDR2 SYDVKM come from the germline V gene. The CDR3 extends over 17 amino acids. In DNA, the CDR3 is TGTGCCAGCAGTTTATTCGGAGACGGACAGGGCCGCTACGAGCAGTACTTC. Its translation is CASSLFGDGQGRYEQYF.

J is TRBJ2-4 and V is TRBV6-5; 7 nucleotides align to TRBD1. The trim removed 6 bases at V and 3 bases at J, leaving 5 bases unmatched. CDR3 length: 14 amino acids. Germline V CDR1 and CDR2: MNHEY, SVGAGI. This CDR3 reads CASRETGFKNIQYF. The DNA for the CDR3 is TGTGCCAGCAGAGAGACAGGGTTCAAAAACATTCAGTACTTC.

This sequence joins TRBV26 and TRBJ2-3; the D call in the table, TRBD1, was not verified against the DNA. TRBV26 is a pseudogene segment. The CDR3 length is 16 residues. The CDR3 bases are TGTGCCAGCAGTCCGCCGCCCGGGGGCGGGAGCGATACGCAGTATTTT. Its translation: CASSPPPGGGSDTQYF.

V is TRBV10-3 and J is TRBJ1-5, with D maybe TRBD1 (6 bases). V lost 6 bases, J lost 1 base, and 16 bases lay in between. CDR1 and CDR2 from the germline V gene are ENHRY and SYGVKD. This CDR3 region has 16 residues. The chain's CDR3 is CAISRALTGSNQPQHF. CDR3 coding DNA: TGTGCCATCAGCCGAGCCCTGACAGGCAGCAATCAGCCCCAGCATTTT.

In this sample, this clonotype turned up once. The DNA for the CDR3 is TGTGCCAGCAGTTCCGGATTAGATACGCAGTATTTT. It specifies CASSSGLDTQYF. The V call is TRBV12-3 or TRBV12-4, the J call TRBJ2-3; the D is unclear. The V and J ends lost 4 bases and 5 bases respectively, with 7 bases between them. The CDR3 runs to 12 residues.

The chain combines TRBV6-2 or TRBV6-3 with TRBJ1-4, with 8 bases aligning to TRBD1. CDR1 and CDR2 from the germline V gene are MNHEY and SVGEGT. V shed 5 bases, J shed 11 bases, and the junction held 7 bases outside the gene matches. The CDR3 totals 13 residues. The CDR3 reads CASSELDREKLFF. CDR3 in DNA: TGTGCCAGCAGTGAGCTGGACAGGGAGAAACTGTTTTTT.

V and J are TRBV6-8 and TRBJ1-1; perhaps TRBD1 as D (5 bases). CDR1 is MNHGY and CDR2 is SAAAGT in the germline V gene. This CDR3 is 11 amino acids long. V was cut by 8 bases and J by 8 bases, with 12 bases left in between. The CDR3 sequence: CASWRGGEAFF. CDR3 bases: TGTGCCAGCTGGAGGGGCGGGGAAGCTTTCTTT.

This sequence joins TRBV5-8 and TRBJ2-1; D may match TRBD1 or TRBD2 (6 bases each). Germline values: CDR1 SGHTS, CDR2 YDEGEE. The CDR3 runs to 14 residues. Trimming took 4 bases from V and 6 from J, leaving 14 bases between them. For the CDR3, the DNA is TGTGCCAGCAGCGGGGGGACACCCCTCAATGAGCAGTTCTTC. Translation gives CASSGGTPLNEQFF.

The V gene is TRBV5-1, the J gene TRBJ2-7, with D tentatively TRBD2 (6 bases). This CDR3 region has 13 residues. Trimming pared 0 bases from V and 6 bases from J, leaving 10 bases between. Germline V CDR1 and CDR2: SGHRS, YFSETQ. The CDR3 loop reads CASSLDGSLEQYF. The CDR3 DNA reads TGCGCCAGCAGCTTGGACGGGAGCCTCGAGCAGTACTTC.

Concerning this clonotype: One end of the junction fails to match germline, which may point to a read error. The chain couples TRBV7-6 to TRBJ2-5; tentative D call: TRBD1 (5 bases). The CDR3 loop spans 14 amino acids. Germline loops: CDR1 SGHVS, CDR2 FNYEAQ. CDR3 region: CASSLDAGMGTQYF. Written as DNA, the CDR3 is TGTGCCAGCAGTTTAGATGCAGGGATGGGGACCCAGTACTTC.

This clonotype was found a few times. V and J are TRBV20-1 and TRBJ2-3, with D possibly being TRBD1 (5 bases). CDR1 DFQATT and CDR2 SNEGSKA come from the germline V gene (reference sequence). CDR3 length: 13 amino acids. The ends were cut back, 5 bases at V and 5 bases at J, with 14 bases in the middle. The CDR3 loop is CSAPKMQGDTQYF. The CDR3, as DNA: TGCAGTGCTCCTAAAATGCAGGGAGATACGCAGTATTTT.

J is TRBJ2-7 and V is TRBV7-8; 13 bases are a match to TRBD2. CDR3 length: 15 amino acids. V was clipped by 5 bases and J by 5 bases; unmatched bases: 6. CDR1 and CDR2 from the germline V gene are SGHVS and FQNEAQ. The CDR3 loop is CASSQLAGGPHEQYF. CDR3 DNA: TGTGCCAGCAGCCAACTAGCGGGAGGGCCCCACGAGCAGTACTTC.

V is TRBV12-3 or TRBV12-4 and J is TRBJ2-7; 14 nucleotides match TRBD2. The length of the CDR3 is 16 residues. With V trimmed by 9 bases and J by 3 bases, 10 bases remained unmatched. The CDR3 coding sequence is TGTGCCAGTGGGTTAAGGGGGACTAGCGGGAGCTACGAGCAGTACTTC. Protein: CASGLRGTSGSYEQYF.

The chain employs TRBV28 and TRBJ2-7; D ambiguous. From germline, CDR1 is MDHEN and CDR2 SYDVKM. The ends were cut back, 8 bases at V and 2 bases at J, with 4 bases in the middle. The CDR3 runs 10 residues. The CDR3: CASGPYEQYF. As DNA, the CDR3 is TGTGCCAGCGGGCCCTACGAGCAGTACTTC.

The chain combines TRBV12-3 or TRBV12-4 with TRBJ2-7; D may be TRBD2 (5 bases). The CDR3 consists of 13 residues. Trimming cost V 2 bases and J 3 bases, with 8 bases left between them. The CDR3 DNA follows: TGTGCCAGCAGTTTATCCGGGGTCTACGAGCAGTACTTC. It yields the protein CASSLSGVYEQYF.

The V call is TRBV30, the J call TRBJ1-5, with D possibly matching TRBD1 (5 bases). Germline V gene data show CDR1 as GTSNPN and CDR2 as SVGIG (reference sequence). Trimming stripped 3 bases from V and 5 bases from J, with 11 bases between. The CDR3 runs 13 residues. This CDR3 reads CAWRATEHQPQHF. CDR3 DNA: TGTGCCTGGAGGGCGACAGAGCATCAGCCCCAGCATTTT.